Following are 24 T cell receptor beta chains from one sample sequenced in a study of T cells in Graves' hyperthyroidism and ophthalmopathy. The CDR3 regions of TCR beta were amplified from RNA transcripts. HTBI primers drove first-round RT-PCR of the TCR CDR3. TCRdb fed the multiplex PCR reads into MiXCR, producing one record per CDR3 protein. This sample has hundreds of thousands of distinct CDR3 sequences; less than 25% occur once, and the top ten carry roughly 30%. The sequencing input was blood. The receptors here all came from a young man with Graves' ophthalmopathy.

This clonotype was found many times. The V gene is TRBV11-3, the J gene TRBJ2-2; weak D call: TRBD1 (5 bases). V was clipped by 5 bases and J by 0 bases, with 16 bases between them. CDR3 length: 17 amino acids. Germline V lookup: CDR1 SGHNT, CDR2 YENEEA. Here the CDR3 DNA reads TGTGCCAGCAGCCAGACGTTTGGGGCCGCGAACACCGGGGAGCTGTTTTTT. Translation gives CASSQTFGAANTGELFF.

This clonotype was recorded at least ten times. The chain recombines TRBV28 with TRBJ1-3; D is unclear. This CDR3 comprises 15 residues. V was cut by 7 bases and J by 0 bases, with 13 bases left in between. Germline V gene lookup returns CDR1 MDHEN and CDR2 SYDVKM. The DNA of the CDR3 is TGTGCCAGCACCCTTTACAGCAGCTCTGGAAACACCATATATTTT. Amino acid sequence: CASTLYSSSGNTIYF.

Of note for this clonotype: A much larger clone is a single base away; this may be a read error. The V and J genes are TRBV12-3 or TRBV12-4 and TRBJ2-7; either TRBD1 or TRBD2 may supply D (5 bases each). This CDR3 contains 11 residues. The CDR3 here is CTSRESYEQYF. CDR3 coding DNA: TGTACCAGCAGGGAGTCCTACGAGCAGTACTTC.

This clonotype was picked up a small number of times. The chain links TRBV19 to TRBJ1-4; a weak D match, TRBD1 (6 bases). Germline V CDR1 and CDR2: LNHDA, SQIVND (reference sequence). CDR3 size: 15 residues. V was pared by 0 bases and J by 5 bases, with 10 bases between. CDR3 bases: TGTGCCAGTAGTATAGACGGGGGGCAGAATGAAAAACTGTTTTTT. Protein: CASSIDGGQNEKLFF.

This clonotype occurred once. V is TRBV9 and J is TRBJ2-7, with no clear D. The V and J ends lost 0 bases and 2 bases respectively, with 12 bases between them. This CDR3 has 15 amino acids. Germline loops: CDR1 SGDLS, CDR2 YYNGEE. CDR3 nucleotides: TGTGCCAGCAGCGTAGAGGTGGGCCCTCCCTACGAGCAGTACTTC. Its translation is CASSVEVGPPYEQYF. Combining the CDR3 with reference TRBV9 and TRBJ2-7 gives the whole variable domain DSGVTQTPKHLITATGQRVTLRCSPRSGDLSVYWYQQSLDQGLQFLIQYYNGEERAKGNILERFSAQQFPDLHSELNLSSLELGDSALYFCASSVEVGPPYEQYFGPGTRLTVT.

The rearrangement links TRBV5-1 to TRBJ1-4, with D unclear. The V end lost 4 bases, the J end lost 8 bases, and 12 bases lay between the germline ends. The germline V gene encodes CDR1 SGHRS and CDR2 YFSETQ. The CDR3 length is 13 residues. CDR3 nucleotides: TGCGCCAGCAGCCCAACCGATCCCGAAAAACTGTTTTTT. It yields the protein CASSPTDPEKLFF.

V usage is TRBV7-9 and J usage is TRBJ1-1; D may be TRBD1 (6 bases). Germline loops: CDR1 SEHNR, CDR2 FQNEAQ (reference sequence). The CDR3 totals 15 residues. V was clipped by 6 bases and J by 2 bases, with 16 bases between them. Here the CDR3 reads CASRQGYDPNTEAFF. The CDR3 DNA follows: TGTGCCAGCAGACAGGGTTATGATCCCAACACTGAAGCTTTCTTT. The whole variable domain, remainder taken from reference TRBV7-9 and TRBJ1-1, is DTGVSQNPRHKITKRGQNVTFRCDPISEHNRLYWYRQTLGQGPEFLTYFQNEAQLEKSRLLSDRFSAERPKGSFSTLEIQRTEQGDSAMYLCASRQGYDPNTEAFFGQGTRLTVV.

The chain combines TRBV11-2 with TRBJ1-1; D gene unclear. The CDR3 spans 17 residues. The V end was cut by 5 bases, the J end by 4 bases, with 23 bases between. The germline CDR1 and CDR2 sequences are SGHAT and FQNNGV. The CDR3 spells CASSRRMCLPSATEAFF. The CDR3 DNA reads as TGTGCCAGCAGCCGGCGAATGTGCCTACCCTCAGCCACTGAAGCTTTCTTT.

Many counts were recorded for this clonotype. CDR3 in DNA: TGTGCCAGCAGCTTAGGGGGGGGGGTAGAGACCCAGTACTTC. It yields the protein CASSLGGGVETQYF. The V call is TRBV7-2, the J call TRBJ2-5; 7 bases are shared with TRBD2. The CDR3 is made up of 14 amino acids. The trim removed 1 base at V and 4 bases at J, leaving 3 bases unmatched. Germline loops: CDR1 SGHTA, CDR2 FQGNSA.

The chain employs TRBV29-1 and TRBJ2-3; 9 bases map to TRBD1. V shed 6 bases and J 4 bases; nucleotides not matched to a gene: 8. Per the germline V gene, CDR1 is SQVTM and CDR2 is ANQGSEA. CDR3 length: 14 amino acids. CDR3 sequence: CSVTRDRAPDTQYF. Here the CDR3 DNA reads TGCAGCGTGACACGGGACAGGGCACCAGATACGCAGTATTTT.

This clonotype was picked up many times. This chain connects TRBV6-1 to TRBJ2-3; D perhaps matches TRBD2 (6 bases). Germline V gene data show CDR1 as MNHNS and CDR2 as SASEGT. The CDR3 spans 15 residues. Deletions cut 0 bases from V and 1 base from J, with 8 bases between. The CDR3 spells CASSEAGGGTDTQYF. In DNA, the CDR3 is TGTGCCAGCAGTGAAGCGGGAGGAGGCACAGATACGCAGTATTTT.

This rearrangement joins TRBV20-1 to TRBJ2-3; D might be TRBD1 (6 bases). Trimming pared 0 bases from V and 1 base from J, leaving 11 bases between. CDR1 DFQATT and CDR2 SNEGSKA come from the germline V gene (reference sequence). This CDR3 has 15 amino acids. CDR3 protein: CSARDGAGGTDTQYF. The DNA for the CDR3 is TGCAGTGCTAGAGATGGGGCAGGGGGCACAGATACGCAGTATTTT.

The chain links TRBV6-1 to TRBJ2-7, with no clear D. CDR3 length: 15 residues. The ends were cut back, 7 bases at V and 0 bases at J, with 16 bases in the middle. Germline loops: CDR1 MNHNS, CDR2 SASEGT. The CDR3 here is CASKKEPKGSYEQYF. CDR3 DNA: TGTGCCAGCAAAAAAGAACCCAAGGGCTCCTACGAGCAGTACTTC.

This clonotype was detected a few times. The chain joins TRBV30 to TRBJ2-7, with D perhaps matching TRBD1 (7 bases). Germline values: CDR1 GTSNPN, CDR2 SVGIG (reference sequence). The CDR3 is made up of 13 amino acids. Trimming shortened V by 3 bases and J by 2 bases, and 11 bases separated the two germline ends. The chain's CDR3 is CAWREGAAYEQYF. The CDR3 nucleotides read TGTGCCTGGAGGGAGGGGGCGGCCTACGAGCAGTACTTC.

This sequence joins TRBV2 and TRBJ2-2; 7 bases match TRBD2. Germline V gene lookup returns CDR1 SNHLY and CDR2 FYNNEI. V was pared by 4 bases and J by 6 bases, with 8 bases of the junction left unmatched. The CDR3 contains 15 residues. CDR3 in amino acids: CASSVGGARSGELFF. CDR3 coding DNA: TGTGCCAGCAGTGTGGGAGGGGCGCGGTCCGGGGAGCTGTTTTTT.

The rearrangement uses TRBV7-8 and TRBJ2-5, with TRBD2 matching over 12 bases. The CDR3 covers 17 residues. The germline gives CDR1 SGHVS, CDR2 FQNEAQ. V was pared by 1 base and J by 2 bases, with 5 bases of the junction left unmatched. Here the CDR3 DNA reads TGTGCCAGCAGCTTAGATAGGCTAGCGGGAGGGCAAGAGACCCAGTACTTC. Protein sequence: CASSLDRLAGGQETQYF.

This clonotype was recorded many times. CDR3 nucleotides: TGTGCCAGCAGCTTAGGGGACAGGGACGAAGAGACCCAGTACTTC. As protein: CASSLGDRDEETQYF. The chain joins TRBV7-9 to TRBJ2-5, with 9 bases matching TRBD1. V shed 1 base, J shed 3 bases, and the junction held 3 bases outside the gene matches. From germline, CDR1 is SEHNR and CDR2 FQNEAQ (reference sequence). This CDR3 is built from 15 residues. Full variable domain (missing parts from reference TRBV7-9 and TRBJ2-5): DTGVSQNPRHKITKRGQNVTFRCDPISEHNRLYWYRQTLGQGPEFLTYFQNEAQLEKSRLLSDRFSAERPKGSFSTLEIQRTEQGDSAMYLCASSLGDRDEETQYFGPGTRLLVL.

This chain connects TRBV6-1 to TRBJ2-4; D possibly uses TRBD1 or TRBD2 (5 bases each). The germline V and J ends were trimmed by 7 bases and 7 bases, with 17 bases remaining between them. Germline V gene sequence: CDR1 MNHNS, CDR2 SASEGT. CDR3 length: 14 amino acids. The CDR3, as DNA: TGTGCCAGCATTCCATCCGGGACGGGGAACATTCAGTACTTC. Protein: CASIPSGTGNIQYF.

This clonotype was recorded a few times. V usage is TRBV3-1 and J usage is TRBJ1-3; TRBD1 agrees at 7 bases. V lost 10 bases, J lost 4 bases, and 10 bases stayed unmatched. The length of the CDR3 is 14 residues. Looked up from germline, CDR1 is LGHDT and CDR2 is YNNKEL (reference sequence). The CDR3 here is CANGEGAGGNTIYF. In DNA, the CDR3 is TGTGCCAACGGAGAGGGGGCTGGAGGAAACACCATATATTTT.

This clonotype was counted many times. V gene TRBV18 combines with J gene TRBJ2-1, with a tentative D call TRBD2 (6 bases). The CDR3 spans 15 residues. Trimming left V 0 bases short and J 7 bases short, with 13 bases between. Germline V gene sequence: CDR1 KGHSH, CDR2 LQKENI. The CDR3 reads CASSPPIPRGNEQFF. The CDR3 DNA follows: TGTGCCAGCTCACCACCGATCCCACGGGGGAATGAGCAGTTCTTC.

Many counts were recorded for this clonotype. Written as DNA, the CDR3 is TGTGCCAGCAGCTTAAGGCCTAGCGGGAGGGATGAGCAGTTCTTC. Protein: CASSLRPSGRDEQFF. The chain has TRBV7-2 and TRBJ2-1; 12 bases map to TRBD2. Germline lookup yields CDR1 SGHTA and CDR2 FQGNSA. CDR3 length: 15 amino acids. The trim removed 2 bases at V and 8 bases at J, leaving 4 bases unmatched.

CDR3: CASSPGQGPYNSPLHF. DNA of the CDR3: TGTGCCAGCAGCCCGGGACAGGGCCCCTATAATTCACCCCTCCACTTT. V gene TRBV7-8 combines with J gene TRBJ1-6; the match to TRBD1 covers 9 bases. The CDR3 runs to 16 residues. CDR1 and CDR2 (germline): SGHVS, FQNEAQ. J was trimmed by 2 bases and V by 5 bases; bases with no gene match: 4.

DNA for the CDR3: TGTGCCAGCAGTGCACTAGAAAAAGAGACCCAGTACTTC. It is translated as CASSALEKETQYF. The genes are TRBV6-1 and TRBJ2-5, with D possibly matching TRBD2 (5 bases). CDR1 and CDR2 from the germline V gene are MNHNS and SASEGT. This CDR3 contains 13 residues. V lost 4 bases and J 3 bases, leaving 9 bases between the germline ends.

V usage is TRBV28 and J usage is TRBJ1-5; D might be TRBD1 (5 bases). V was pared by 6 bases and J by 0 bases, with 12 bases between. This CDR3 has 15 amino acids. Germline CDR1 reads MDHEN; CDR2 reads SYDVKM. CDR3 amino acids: CASSTGQNSNQPQHF. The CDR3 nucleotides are TGTGCCAGCAGCACCGGACAAAATAGCAATCAGCCCCAGCATTTT.